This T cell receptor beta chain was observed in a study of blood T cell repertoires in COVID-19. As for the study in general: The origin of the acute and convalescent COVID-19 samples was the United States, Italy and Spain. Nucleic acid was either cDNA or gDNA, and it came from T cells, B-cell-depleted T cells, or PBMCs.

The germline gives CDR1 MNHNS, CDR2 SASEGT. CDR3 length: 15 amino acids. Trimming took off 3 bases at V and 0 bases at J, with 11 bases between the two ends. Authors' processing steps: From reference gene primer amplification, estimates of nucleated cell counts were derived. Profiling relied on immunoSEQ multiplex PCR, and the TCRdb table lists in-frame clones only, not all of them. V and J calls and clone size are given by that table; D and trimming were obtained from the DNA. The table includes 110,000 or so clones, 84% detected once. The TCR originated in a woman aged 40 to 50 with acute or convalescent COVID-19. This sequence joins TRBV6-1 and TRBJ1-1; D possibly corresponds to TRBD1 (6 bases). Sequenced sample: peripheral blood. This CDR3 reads CASSDNPGVNTEAFF. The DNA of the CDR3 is TGTGCCAGCAGTGACAATCCAGGGGTGAACACTGAAGCTTTCTTT.